This entry concerns a single T cell receptor beta chain. What antigen it recognizes has not been identified. No qualities accompany the bases; no much larger clone lies one base away. This entry comes from a study of blood T cell repertoires in COVID-19 (TCRdb year 2020). For context, the study as a whole: Samples covering the acute and convalescent phases of COVID-19 were provided by collaborators in the United States, Italy and Spain. The material from the prospective study consisted of cDNA or gDNA derived from T cells, B-cell-depleted T cells, or PBMCs. The dataset comprised deeply sampled blood TCRbeta repertoires from subjects exposed to, actively infected with, or recovered from COVID-19. The repertoires were made available in a free public database intended to serve as a resource for research on the immune response to SARS-CoV-2. The samples were drawn from the first 160 participants of the ongoing ImmuneRACE study and from 1,254 subjects provided by 6 global collaborators. Sample metadata almost always included a de-identified subject ID, COVID-19 status, age in years and sex. Where available, HLA class I and class II types were obtained from metadata supplied by the sample provider rather than from assay-based typing.

General conclusions and limits of the study: The quantity of clinical and demographic metadata differed by source and by participant and was supplied without curation.

The immunoSEQ Assay, a bias-controlled multiplex PCR, was used to amplify TCRbeta CDR3 regions from genomic DNA. The original methods were these. Nucleated cell counts per sample were estimated from amplification of reference gene primers within the assay. Sequence reads were collapsed and filtered to measure the absolute abundance of every unique TCRbeta CDR3 rearrangement. For each sample, productive Simpson clonality was calculated as the square root of Simpson's diversity index across productive rearrangements. Drawn from immuneACCESS, this table holds only the in-frame rearrangements with V and J called that TCRdb kept. Clones are partly lost; checked studies trace under half to an unresolved V gene and leave the rest unexplained. That table furnishes V, J and clone size, whereas the DNA furnished D and trimming. The sample profile shows roughly 220,000 clones; roughly 89% of them were found once. The top ten constitute about 4% of the sample.

In the prospective study, participants were roughly 18 to 90 years old, resided in 24 geographic areas of the United States, and were enrolled through a virtual design. Cohort assignment in the prospective study relied on participant-reported clinical history from a screening survey and a study questionnaire. In the prospective study, mobile phlebotomists collected whole blood, serum and a nasopharyngeal or oropharyngeal swab from each participant. Prospective study participants could optionally give additional blood draws and questionnaires over an approximately 2-month period. Blood samples from the prospective study were shipped frozen or at room temperature prior to DNA extraction. Taken from cysteine to phenylalanine, the CDR3 has 14 residues. Only CDR3 DNA is held: 42 bases, read in frame from base 1. The V end loses 1 base and the J end loses 2 bases, and a stretch of 8 bases separates them. The germline V gene yields MGHRA for CDR1 and YSYEKL for CDR2.

The rearrangement joined TRBV4-1 to TRBJ1-1, with no confident D gene call. This clonotype was obtained from a woman in her forties with acute COVID-19. The sample taken for sequencing was PBMCs or T cells enriched from blood (not recorded which). The CDR3 region reads CASSQVQVNTEAFF. The sequence in DNA is TGCGCCAGCAGCCAAGTTCAGGTAAACACTGAAGCTTTCTTT.